These 7 T cell receptor beta chains originate from one sample sequenced in a study of shared clonotypes between healthy human individuals. Terminally differentiated effector memory CD45RA+ cells were excluded by CCR7 positive selection of CD45RO-negative cells. Clones were read by immunoSEQ multiplex PCR, and TCRdb kept only the in-frame ones, dropping some. The sample holds about 2 million clones, around 96% seen once. The sequenced sample was naive CD8+ T cells sorted from blood. These receptors all stem from a man between 18 and 29 years old in good health.

The V and J genes are TRBV11-2 and TRBJ2-3; the match to TRBD2 covers 10 bases. V gave up 5 bases and J gave up 6 bases; unmatched junction bases: 11. The length of the CDR3 is 16 residues. Looked up from germline, CDR1 is SGHAT and CDR2 is FQNNGV. Here the CDR3 reads CASSKGSSGSRDTQYF. The CDR3 DNA follows: TGTGCCAGCAGCAAGGGGTCTAGCGGGAGTCGGGATACGCAGTATTTT.

The rearrangement joins TRBV27 to TRBJ2-5; D remains ambiguous. This CDR3 has 14 amino acids. Trimming pared 0 bases from V and 4 bases from J, leaving 9 bases between. Germline-derived CDR1 and CDR2 are MNHEY and SMNVEV (reference sequence). The CDR3, as DNA: TGTGCCAGCAGTTTATCCCTAGGGTTAGAGACCCAGTACTTC. Translating gives CASSLSLGLETQYF.

This clone was seen a single time. The chain joins TRBV6-5 to TRBJ2-7; tentative D call: TRBD2 (6 bases). Germline V gene data show CDR1 as MNHEY and CDR2 as SVGAGI. This CDR3 has 15 residues. V was pared by 0 bases and J by 4 bases, with 13 bases between. The CDR3 DNA reads TGTGCCAGCAGTTACTCGGGGGGTCTAGTTTACGAGCAGTACTTC. Its translation: CASSYSGGLVYEQYF.

This chain links TRBV2 with TRBJ2-7; 7 bases are a match to TRBD2. J lost 3 bases, V lost 3 bases, and 5 bases had no gene match. The length of the CDR3 is 14 residues. Germline lookup yields CDR1 SNHLY and CDR2 FYNNEI. The CDR3, as DNA: TGTGCCAGCAGTGAGGGAGGGTCCTACTACGAGCAGTACTTC. Translating it yields CASSEGGSYYEQYF.

The chain employs TRBV7-9 and TRBJ2-7; either TRBD1 or TRBD2 may fit D (5 bases each). CDR3 length equals 13 residues. Germline V gene data show CDR1 as SEHNR and CDR2 as FQNEAQ (reference sequence). Trimming took off 4 bases at V and 5 bases at J, with 12 bases between the two ends. CDR3 protein: CASSSGTRDEQYF. CDR3 DNA: TGTGCCAGCAGCTCCGGGACCAGGGACGAGCAGTACTTC.

The chain has TRBV6-5 and TRBJ2-7, with D possibly being TRBD2 (6 bases). The V end was cut by 4 bases, the J end by 5 bases, with 15 bases between. The CDR3 sequence is 14 residues long. Germline CDR1 reads MNHEY; CDR2 reads SVGAGI. The CDR3 DNA follows: TGTGCCAGCAGTTCCATCGGGACTGTAAACGAGCAGTACTTC. As protein: CASSSIGTVNEQYF.

The V gene is TRBV14, the J gene TRBJ2-1; 10 bases are a match to TRBD1. With 2 bases clipped from V and 5 bases from J, the junction kept 6 bases outside the gene matches. The CDR3 loop spans 16 amino acids. Germline lookup yields CDR1 SGHDN and CDR2 FVKESK. The DNA for the CDR3 is TGTGCCAGCAGCCAACTGACAGGGGGCGCCGACAATGAGCAGTTCTTC. Its protein product is CASSQLTGGADNEQFF.